Reported below is one T cell receptor (beta chain). Looked up from germline, CDR1 is WSHSY and CDR2 is SAAADI. This CDR3 is built from 14 residues. Trimming cost V 7 bases and J 0 bases, with 10 bases left between them. This record comes from a study of OX40 agonist ivuxolimab in advanced cancers. Measured with immunoSEQ multiplex PCR; TCRdb has only the in-frame clones, and not every one. Of about 160,000 clones detected, approximately 94% appear once; the ten largest clones hold around 0.31%. The origin of this receptor is an adult with an advanced solid tumor such as melanoma, head and neck, liver or kidney cancer. The source was CD4+ or CD8+ T cells sorted from blood, collected in a trial of the OX40 agonist ivuxolimab. The chain employs TRBV10-2 and TRBJ1-5; D may be TRBD1 (5 bases). The CDR3 sequence: CASTRQYSNQPQHF. CDR3 DNA sequence: TGCGCCAGCACAAGACAGTATAGCAATCAGCCCCAGCATTTT.